This TCR beta chain was sequenced for a study of blood T cell repertoires in COVID-19. Study-wide background: COVID-19 samples, acute and convalescent, were from the United States, Italy and Spain. Nucleic acid was either cDNA or gDNA, and it came from T cells, B-cell-depleted T cells, or PBMCs.

The method was immunoSEQ multiplex PCR; TCRdb's version includes in-frame clones alone and lacks a portion of them. The data contain roughly 180,000 clones, about 80% of them singletons. Looked up from germline, CDR1 is LGHNT and CDR2 is FRNRAP. This CDR3 region has 17 residues. With 0 bases clipped from V and 5 bases from J, the junction kept 9 bases outside the gene matches. Cohort placement rested on clinical history that participants reported themselves. This chain connects TRBV12-5 to TRBJ1-1, with 10 bases that match TRBD1. Specimen: PBMCs or T cells enriched from blood (not recorded which). This TCR was recovered from a man between 60 and 75 years old who had been exposed to COVID-19. In DNA, the CDR3 is TGTGCTAGTGGTTTGGTAATGGGACAGGGGCTGGGTACTGAAGCTTTCTTT. It encodes CASGLVMGQGLGTEAFF.